This T cell receptor beta chain was sequenced during a study of blood T cell repertoires in COVID-19. Method: immunoSEQ multiplex PCR; TCRdb's copy keeps in-frame clones and lacks some. Of 40,000 to 60,000 clones listed, 85% to 95% are singletons. The CDR3 is 16 residues long. Trimming cost V 3 bases and J 8 bases; bases outside gene matches: 10. The germline gives CDR1 LGHNA, CDR2 YSLEER. The specimen sequenced was peripheral blood. The chain links TRBV4-3 to TRBJ2-1; 10 bases match TRBD1. This sequence originates from a man in his 60s with COVID-19, enrolled during active disease. This CDR3 is CASSQAGTGAIDEQFF. The CDR3 region has the DNA TGCGCCAGCAGCCAGGCTGGGACAGGGGCTATCGATGAGCAGTTCTTC.